The sequence of this T cell receptor (beta chain) was determined in a study of Ad26.COV2.S vaccination and SARS-CoV-2 variants. Measured with immunoSEQ multiplex PCR; TCRdb has only the in-frame clones, and not every one. The table lists more than 300,000 clones, about 86% of them singletons. This sample's treatment: 15 to 20 received Ad26.COV2.S at low or high dose, single or two shots; 5 received placebo; per-sample allocation not given. Sampling happened 63 days after the first vaccine or placebo injection. This receptor was identified in a person aged 18-60 years who received the Ad26.COV2.S COVID-19 vaccine or a placebo. The sequencing here drew on peripheral blood, taken in a trial of Ad26.COV2.S vaccine versus placebo.

The CDR3 region is CASSLPQPGDTQYF. The CDR3 coding sequence is TGTGCCAGCAGCCTTCCACAACCCGGGGATACGCAGTATTTT. The chain links TRBV25-1 to TRBJ2-3, with unresolved D. Germline V CDR1 and CDR2: MGHDK, SYGVNS. The CDR3 extends over 14 amino acids. V gave up 6 bases and J gave up 6 bases, with 16 bases separating them.